Listed below are T cell receptor beta chains from one sample, sequenced in a study of blood T cells in healthy people across ages. One entry per CDR3 protein, called by TCRdb with MiXCR from the 5' RACE reads. The table records around 1,100,000 distinct CDR3 sequences, less than 45% of them present only once. The sequencing input was blood. These receptors all stem from a man in his late teens or twenties in good health. The CDR3 runs from the conserved cysteine through the conserved F or W. A D gene is named only where the DNA matches it firmly. Expanded clones get a size class; other rows say once, few or many, or leave the size out.

TRBV3-1	few	-	TRBJ2-1	CASSQTDNEQFF	TGTGCCAGCAGCCAGACGGACAATGAGCAGTTCTTC
TRBV12-3/TRBV12-4	-	-	TRBJ2-3	CASVQDFSTDTQYF	TGTGCCAGCGTACAGGACTTTAGCACAGATACGCAGTATTTT
TRBV2	-	TRBD2	TRBJ2-2	CASSEGGGFGELFF	TGTGCCAGCAGTGAAGGCGGGGGTTTCGGGGAGCTGTTTTTT
TRBV3-1	-	-	TRBJ2-1	CASSQAVRSYNEQFF	TGTGCCAGCAGCCAAGCCGTACGCTCCTACAATGAGCAGTTCTTC
TRBV7-2	-	-	TRBJ1-1	CASSPPSGPNTEAFF	TGTGCCAGCAGCCCACCCTCGGGGCCGAACACTGAAGCTTTCTTT
TRBV7-2	-	-	TRBJ2-1	CASNIILNEQFF	TGTGCCAGCAATATTATACTGAATGAGCAGTTCTTC
TRBV20-1	few	-	TRBJ2-7	CSARARSYEQYF	TGCAGTGCTAGGGCTAGAAGCTACGAGCAGTACTTC
TRBV6-5	-	TRBD1	TRBJ2-7	CASSWGTGTGGYEQYF	TGTGCCAGCAGCTGGGGAACCGGGACAGGGGGCTACGAGCAGTACTTC
TRBV4-3	few	-	TRBJ2-6	CASSQGRYGANVLTF	TGCGCCAGCAGCCAAGGGAGATATGGGGCCAACGTCCTGACTTTC
TRBV12-3/TRBV12-4	-	TRBD1	TRBJ1-2	CASTGQGVADGYTF	TGTGCCAGCACCGGACAGGGGGTAGCTGATGGCTACACCTTC
TRBV5-1	-	TRBD2	TRBJ2-3	CASSIYSLSGGAVDTQYF	TGCGCCAGCAGCATATACTCACTTAGCGGGGGGGCAGTGGATACGCAGTATTTT
TRBV15	few	-	TRBJ2-3	CATSKTEDTDTQYF	TGTGCCACCAGCAAAACAGAAGACACAGATACGCAGTATTTT
TRBV11-2	-	-	TRBJ1-2	CASSSDNGRSFYGYTF	TGTGCCAGCAGTTCAGACAACGGACGGAGTTTCTATGGCTACACCTTC
TRBV4-3	-	-	TRBJ1-4	CASSQKPSGQSRGKLFF	TGCGCCAGCAGCCAGAAGCCGTCCGGACAGTCGAGGGGAAAACTGTTTTTT
TRBV28	-	-	TRBJ1-2	CASSPVLTGSYGYTF	TGTGCCAGCAGTCCCGTCCTGACGGGATCCTATGGCTACACCTTC
TRBV29-1	many	-	TRBJ2-1	CSVEGNEQFF	TGCAGCGTTGAGGGGAATGAGCAGTTCTTC
TRBV3-1	few	-	TRBJ2-1	CASSQDPSRSSYNEQFF	TGTGCCAGCAGCCAGGACCCTAGCCGGAGCTCCTACAATGAGCAGTTCTTC
TRBV27	-	-	TRBJ1-1	CASSGRPGKNTEAFF	TGTGCCAGCAGTGGCCGCCCAGGGAAGAACACTGAAGCTTTCTTT
TRBV4-2	-	-	TRBJ1-2	CASSQGVEVSVGYYGNTF	TGTGCCAGCAGCCAAGGTGTGGAGGTATCGGTAGGGTACTATGGCAACACCTTC
TRBV27	-	-	TRBJ2-2	CASVRGNTGELFF	TGTGCCAGCGTGCGGGGGAACACCGGGGAGCTGTTTTTT
TRBV5-1	many	TRBD1	TRBJ1-1	CASSPGTGRNTEAFF	TGCGCCAGCAGCCCCGGGACAGGACGGAACACTGAAGCTTTCTTT
TRBV7-2	few	-	TRBJ1-4	CASSQRTLGEKLFF	TGTGCCAGCAGCCAGAGGACGCTTGGAGAAAAACTGTTTTTT
TRBV6-2/TRBV6-3	-	-	TRBJ2-5	CASSLVQGWNEQYF	TGTGCCAGCAGTCTGGTTCAGGGTTGGAATGAGCAGTACTTC
TRBV9	-	-	TRBJ2-3	CASSPQRARDTQYF	TGTGCCAGCAGCCCGCAGAGGGCGCGGGATACGCAGTATTTT
TRBV12-3/TRBV12-4	few	-	TRBJ2-5	CASSPRVGSQETQYF	TGTGCCAGCAGTCCCCGCGTCGGATCCCAAGAGACCCAGTACTTC
TRBV20-1	-	TRBD2	TRBJ2-1	CSAVGTSGGLSSYNEQFF	TGCAGTGCGGTCGGGACTAGCGGGGGCCTCAGCTCCTACAATGAGCAGTTCTTC
TRBV4-3	few	TRBD1	TRBJ1-2	CASSQGQGDSNYGYTF	TGCGCCAGCAGCCAAGGACAGGGCGACTCTAACTATGGCTACACCTTC
TRBV20-1	-	-	TRBJ1-5	CSAWKGVNQPQHF	TGCAGTGCCTGGAAGGGGGTTAATCAGCCCCAGCATTTT
TRBV29-1	-	-	TRBJ1-1	CSVDRGRRTEAFF	TGCAGCGTTGACCGGGGGCGTAGGACTGAAGCTTTCTTT
TRBV2	few	-	TRBJ2-2	CAILLKGAGTGELFF	TGTGCCATCCTCTTGAAGGGCGCCGGGACCGGGGAGCTGTTTTTT
TRBV20-1	few	-	TRBJ2-4	CSARDLPRAKNIQYF	TGCAGTGCTAGAGATCTACCCAGGGCCAAAAACATTCAGTACTTC
TRBV6-6	once	-	TRBJ2-1	CASSPTPSDEQFF	TGTGCCAGCAGTCCGACCCCCTCGGATGAGCAGTTCTTC
TRBV20-1	few	TRBD2	TRBJ2-3	CSASTGTSGFSTDTQYF	TGCAGTGCTAGCACCGGGACTAGCGGGTTTAGCACAGATACGCAGTATTTT
TRBV28	-	-	TRBJ1-1	CASGYARMNTEAFF	TGTGCCAGCGGCTATGCCCGGATGAACACTGAAGCTTTCTTT
TRBV12-3/TRBV12-4	-	TRBD2	TRBJ2-1	CASGLTSPHEQFF	TGTGCCAGCGGGCTGACTAGCCCCCATGAGCAGTTCTTC
TRBV6-5	few	-	TRBJ1-5	CASSYSSGEPQHF	TGTGCCAGCAGTTACTCGTCGGGTGAGCCCCAGCATTTT
TRBV20-1	once	TRBD2	TRBJ2-1	CSAGTSAGEQFF	TGCAGTGCTGGGACTAGCGCCGGAGAGCAGTTCTTC
TRBV11-2	-	-	TRBJ1-1	CASSLDLHEQVLGAFF	TGTGCCAGCAGCTTAGATCTTCATGAACAGGTCCTCGGGGCTTTCTTT
TRBV25-1	few	-	TRBJ2-1	CASSGAGLLYNEQFF	TGTGCCAGCAGTGGGGCGGGACTCCTATACAATGAGCAGTTCTTC
TRBV6-2/TRBV6-3	few	-	TRBJ2-1	CASRRIGTSTYNEQFF	TGTGCCAGCAGACGTATCGGGACTTCCACCTACAATGAGCAGTTCTTC
TRBV10-3	-	TRBD1	TRBJ2-2	CAISPVGQGFGELFF	TGTGCCATCAGCCCCGTGGGACAGGGGTTCGGGGAGCTGTTTTTT
TRBV20-1	few	TRBD2	TRBJ2-3	CSARRLAGGPSTDTQYF	TGCAGTGCACGTAGACTAGCGGGGGGTCCTAGCACAGATACGCAGTATTTT
TRBV20-1	-	TRBD1	TRBJ2-2	CSARAPGTVHTGELFF	TGCAGTGCTAGAGCCCCCGGGACAGTACACACCGGGGAGCTGTTTTTT
TRBV29-1	-	TRBD1	TRBJ2-7	CSGSAGGGQQYF	TGCAGCGGTTCGGCAGGGGGCGGCCAACAGTACTTC
TRBV20-1	once	-	TRBJ1-4	CSASRGPTNEKLFF	TGCAGTGCTTCCCGGGGCCCAACTAATGAAAAACTGTTTTTT
TRBV20-1	-	-	TRBJ1-2	CSAGQPGRGGGYTF	TGCAGTGCTGGTCAACCGGGACGGGGTGGTGGCTACACCTTC
TRBV27	few	-	TRBJ1-5	CASSLGWGYSNQPQHF	TGTGCCAGCAGTTTAGGGTGGGGATATAGCAATCAGCCCCAGCATTTT
TRBV24-1	once	TRBD2	TRBJ2-5	CATRSSGGAIEQYF	TGTGCCACCAGGTCTAGCGGGGGGGCCATTGAGCAGTACTTC
TRBV28	-	TRBD1	TRBJ2-1	CASSLGGQGSRSEQFF	TGTGCCAGCAGTTTAGGGGGACAGGGGTCTCGTAGTGAGCAGTTCTTC
TRBV7-9	-	-	TRBJ1-1	CASSPRLESTEAFF	TGTGCCAGCAGCCCAAGACTGGAGAGCACTGAAGCTTTCTTT
TRBV4-1	-	-	TRBJ2-1	CASSHEGGNEQFF	TGCGCCAGCAGCCACGAGGGCGGCAATGAGCAGTTCTTC
TRBV12-3/TRBV12-4	many	-	TRBJ2-5	CASSSHGGGETQYF	TGTGCCAGCAGTTCCCACGGGGGCGGAGAGACCCAGTACTTC